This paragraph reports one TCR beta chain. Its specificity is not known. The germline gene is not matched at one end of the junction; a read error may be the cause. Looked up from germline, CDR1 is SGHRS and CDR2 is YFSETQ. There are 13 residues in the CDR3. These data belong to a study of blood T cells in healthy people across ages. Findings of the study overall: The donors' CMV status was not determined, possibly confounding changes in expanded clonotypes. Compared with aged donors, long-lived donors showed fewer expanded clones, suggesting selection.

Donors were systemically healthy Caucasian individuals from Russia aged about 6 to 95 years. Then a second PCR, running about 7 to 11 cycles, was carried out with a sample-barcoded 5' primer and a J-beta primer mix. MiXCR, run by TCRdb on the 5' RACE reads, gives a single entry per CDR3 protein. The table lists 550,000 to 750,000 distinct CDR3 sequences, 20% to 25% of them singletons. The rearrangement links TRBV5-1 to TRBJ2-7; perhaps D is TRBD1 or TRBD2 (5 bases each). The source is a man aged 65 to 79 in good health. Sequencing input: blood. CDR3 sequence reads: CAGSLEAGFEQYF. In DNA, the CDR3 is TGCGCCGGCAGCTTGGAGGCAGGGTTCGAGCAGTACTTC.